Sequencing of this T cell receptor beta chain was carried out in a study of cytomegalovirus exposure and HLA in healthy donors. Across the whole study: Unique TCR beta sequences numbering 120 million or so came from approximately 180 million T cells in an earlier analysis.

Primers for the PCR totalled 60 Vbeta and 13 Jbeta. Produced via immunoSEQ multiplex PCR; TCRdb's table is partial and in-frame only. The sample has 150,000 to 200,000 clones; roughly 84% are singletons. Trimming stripped 9 bases from V and 2 bases from J, with 23 bases between. The CDR3 runs to 16 residues. Findings and caveats of the study: A few CMV-associated chains were confirmed in vitro to be specific for CMV antigens. Later analysis suggested links between common viral pathogens and several top significant clusters. An assumption of roughly uniform sequencing depth across donors underlay the presence/absence analyses.

This clone was counted between two and nine times. Antigen specificity is unknown. This chain links TRBV5-7 with TRBJ1-2; D call uncertain. TRBV5-7 falls under the ORF class, with uncertain function. This receptor was taken from a boy younger than 18 in good health and CMV-seronegative. The sample comprised PBMCs. CDR3 DNA: TGTGCCACGGGGATCGCTAAAGGAGTCTTAAACTATGGCTACACCTTC. It translates to CATGIAKGVLNYGYTF.